This TCR beta chain was found in a study of blood T cell repertoires in COVID-19. Study as a whole: Whether acute or convalescent, the COVID-19 samples came from the United States, Italy and Spain. Nucleic acid was either cDNA or gDNA, and it came from T cells, B-cell-depleted T cells, or PBMCs.

As processed by the authors: Estimates of nucleated cell counts were drawn from the amplification of reference gene primers. Some clones are missing from TCRdb's copy, which holds only in-frame ones; the method was immunoSEQ multiplex PCR. From that table come the V and J calls and clone size; the DNA was used to work out D and trimming. The sample consists of 140,000 or so clones, about 80% of them appearing once. This CDR3 has 14 residues. The germline gives CDR1 SGHRS, CDR2 YFSETQ. V gave up 1 base and J gave up 2 bases, with 10 bases separating them. The V and J genes are TRBV5-1 and TRBJ2-7; the D gene is possibly TRBD1 (5 bases). The sequenced sample was peripheral blood. The sequence came from a man in his 70s who had recovered from COVID-19. CDR3 sequence: CASSLIRGAYEQYF. The CDR3 coding sequence is TGCGCCAGCAGCTTGATAAGGGGTGCCTACGAGCAGTACTTC. Drawing the rest from reference TRBV5-1 and TRBJ2-7, the complete variable domain is KAGVTQTPRYLIKTRGQQVTLSCSPISGHRSVSWYQQTPGQGLQFLFEYFSETQRNKGNFPGRFSGRQFSNSRSEMNVSTLELGDSALYLCASSLIRGAYEQYFGPGTRLTVT.